This is a list of T cell receptor beta chains from one sample in a study of response to subunit inactivated influenza vaccine. MiXCR was run by TCRdb on the RT-PCR reads, yielding one entry per CDR3 protein. The data hold some 500,000 distinct CDR3 sequences, with 15% to 20% observed a single time. Sequencing used CD4+ T cells sorted from PBMCs, obtained around 2 years after vaccination. These receptors came from a man in his fifties or sixties who received an inactivated influenza vaccine. CDR3s include the opening cysteine and the closing phenylalanine or tryptophan. Each record gives: clone size, V gene, CDR3 protein. Expanded clones are given a class, and other clones once, few, many or no size at all.

abundance: many
v_gene: TRBV20-1
CDR3aa: CSATQGNFNTEAFF

abundance: few
v_gene: TRBV29-1
CDR3aa: CSVGGLAGGPWYGELFF

abundance: NA
v_gene: TRBV6-6
CDR3aa: CASSSSGGQYF

abundance: NA
v_gene: TRBV5-5
CDR3aa: CASSLSAASIYEQYF

abundance: NA
v_gene: TRBV27
CDR3aa: CASSSGLQNTGELFF

abundance: few
v_gene: TRBV5-1
CDR3aa: CASSRTGGRDTGELFF

abundance: once
v_gene: TRBV9
CDR3aa: CASSVGGQGKETQYF

abundance: few
v_gene: TRBV9
CDR3aa: CASSVAPALTYEQYF

abundance: few
v_gene: TRBV18
CDR3aa: CASSLGGSENQYF

abundance: few
v_gene: TRBV4-1
CDR3aa: CASGTGMRATEAFF

abundance: NA
v_gene: TRBV14
CDR3aa: CASSQEVGARAFF

abundance: many
v_gene: TRBV2
CDR3aa: CASNGLAAYNEQFF

abundance: NA
v_gene: TRBV27
CDR3aa: CASSIHTGQGDSPLHF

abundance: few
v_gene: TRBV5-1
CDR3aa: CASSTSGTSTEAFF

abundance: NA
v_gene: TRBV27
CDR3aa: CASSPLAGSQFF

abundance: NA
v_gene: TRBV20-1
CDR3aa: CSARGLQPTDTQYF

abundance: NA
v_gene: TRBV16
CDR3aa: CASSGGGYNEQFF

abundance: few
v_gene: TRBV3-1
CDR3aa: CASSQDWFNGTVKAGYTF

abundance: NA
v_gene: TRBV20-1
CDR3aa: CSAKSWTSENTGELFF

abundance: NA
v_gene: TRBV4-2
CDR3aa: CASSQRTGGGETQYF

abundance: many
v_gene: TRBV4-1
CDR3aa: CASSQDRGGGYSEQYF

abundance: NA
v_gene: TRBV12-3/TRBV12-4
CDR3aa: CASSPRGHQPQHF

abundance: NA
v_gene: TRBV18
CDR3aa: CASSPPYGPGAETQYF

abundance: many
v_gene: TRBV9
CDR3aa: CASSVVRVSGVNEQFF

abundance: NA
v_gene: TRBV2
CDR3aa: CASHIPGAKVAQYF

abundance: few
v_gene: TRBV20-1
CDR3aa: CSAMQTTGTSYTGELFF

abundance: NA
v_gene: TRBV5-1
CDR3aa: CASKPHLTGGPGETQYF

abundance: few
v_gene: TRBV6-4
CDR3aa: CASSFSGTGVFYNEQFF

abundance: few
v_gene: TRBV29-1
CDR3aa: CSARLAGGSHDRNEQFF

abundance: few
v_gene: TRBV9
CDR3aa: CASSVAAGAADTQYF

abundance: many
v_gene: TRBV7-2
CDR3aa: CASSLDRGTAFF

abundance: NA
v_gene: TRBV5-1
CDR3aa: CASSLAPDRVYEQYF

abundance: few
v_gene: TRBV28
CDR3aa: CASRVGTGELFF